What follows are 14 T cell receptor beta chains derived from one specimen sequenced in a study of blood T cell repertoires in COVID-19 (TCRdb year 2020). Libraries were prepared through the immunoSEQ multiplex PCR assay. TCRdb retrieved this table from immuneACCESS and kept in-frame rearrangements only. Not all clones are present; in checked studies, unresolved V genes account for under half, and no reason is known for the remainder. Within this sample are under 300,000 clones, with approximately 83% of them counted one time only. The top ten clones comprise roughly 2% of the sample. The source material was peripheral blood. These receptors originate from a man aged 30 to 39 who had recovered from COVID-19.

This chain joins TRBV5-4 and TRBJ2-3, with D perhaps matching TRBD2 (6 bases). The CDR3 totals 13 residues. V lost 3 bases to trimming and J lost 5 bases, with 10 bases between them. From germline, CDR1 is SGHNT and CDR2 YYREEE (reference sequence). Here the CDR3 reads CASSSLEGDTQYF. In nucleotides, the CDR3 is TGTGCCAGCAGCTCCTTGGAGGGAGATACGCAGTATTTT.

This clone was detected a few times. The J gene is TRBJ2-7, the V gene TRBV2; 8 positions agree with TRBD1. V shed 8 bases, J shed 3 bases, and the junction held 6 bases outside the gene matches. This CDR3 contains 13 residues. The germline gives CDR1 SNHLY, CDR2 FYNNEI. This CDR3 is CASLAGGDYEQYF. In DNA form, the CDR3 reads TGTGCCAGCCTCGCAGGGGGCGACTACGAGCAGTACTTC.

The rearrangement joins TRBV12-3 or TRBV12-4 to TRBJ1-2, with D perhaps matching TRBD1 (6 bases). V was pared by 5 bases and J by 8 bases, with 15 bases between. The CDR3 loop spans 13 amino acids. The CDR3 region has the DNA TGTGCCAGCAGTATAAACAGGGCTCGGGGCTACACCTTC. It codes for CASSINRARGYTF.

This rearrangement joins TRBV24-1 to TRBJ2-2, with D unclear. The CDR3 length is 15 residues. Germline V gene data show CDR1 as KGHDR and CDR2 as SFDVKD. The V end was cut by 5 bases, the J end by 1 base, with 10 bases between. The CDR3 loop reads CATSGNLENTGELFF. CDR3 nucleotides: TGTGCCACCAGTGGGAACCTAGAGAACACCGGGGAGCTGTTTTTT.

The chain links TRBV7-3 to TRBJ2-2, with D possibly being TRBD1 (5 bases). The V gene's germline CDR1 is SGHTA and CDR2 FQGTGA. V was cut by 3 bases and J by 7 bases, with 12 bases left in between. The CDR3 is made up of 14 amino acids. CDR3 amino acids: CASSLGQINGELFF. The CDR3 bases are TGTGCCAGCAGCTTGGGGCAGATTAACGGGGAGCTGTTTTTT.

The chain recombines TRBV11-3 with TRBJ2-5; D unclear. This CDR3 is 13 amino acids long. The V gene's germline CDR1 is SGHNT and CDR2 YENEEA. V lost 2 bases and J lost 6, with 10 bases in between. CDR3 amino acids: CASSLSPTQTQYF. Written as DNA, the CDR3 is TGTGCCAGCAGCTTAAGCCCCACTCAGACCCAGTACTTC.

CDR3 sequence: CATRRLAGDRETQYF. The CDR3 DNA is TGTGCCACCCGGCGACTAGCGGGGGACCGAGAGACCCAGTACTTC. This chain joins TRBV6-5 and TRBJ2-5, with TRBD2 identical over 12 bases. Germline V lookup: CDR1 MNHEY, CDR2 SVGAGI. CDR3 length: 15 residues. V lost 10 bases and J lost 4; bases outside the gene matches: 10.

The chain recombines TRBV5-1 with TRBJ2-5, with D possibly being TRBD1 (5 bases). The V and J ends lost 2 bases and 5 bases respectively, with 13 bases between them. This CDR3 has 14 amino acids. CDR1 and CDR2 from the germline V gene are SGHRS and YFSETQ. As DNA, the CDR3 is TGCGCCAGCAGCTTAGGACACGGCTCGGAGACCCAGTACTTC. Protein product: CASSLGHGSETQYF. The full variable domain, rest sourced from reference TRBV5-1 and TRBJ2-5, is KAGVTQTPRYLIKTRGQQVTLSCSPISGHRSVSWYQQTPGQGLQFLFEYFSETQRNKGNFPGRFSGRQFSNSRSEMNVSTLELGDSALYLCASSLGHGSETQYFGPGTRLLVL.

The gene calls are TRBV7-2 and TRBJ1-6, with TRBD1 matching over 10 bases. Germline V gene data show CDR1 as SGHTA and CDR2 as FQGNSA. V gave up 0 bases and J gave up 2 bases; unmatched junction bases: 4. This CDR3 has 18 amino acids. CDR3: CASSLARQGAAYNSPLHF. DNA for the CDR3: TGTGCCAGCAGCTTAGCGCGACAGGGGGCTGCCTATAATTCACCCCTCCACTTT.

The chain uses TRBV7-2 and TRBJ2-5, with D tentatively TRBD2 (6 bases). Trimming cost V 7 bases and J 1 base, with 13 bases left between them. Germline V lookup: CDR1 SGHTA, CDR2 FQGNSA. The CDR3 is 14 amino acids. CDR3 amino acids: CASNPGLIQETQYF. For the CDR3, the DNA is TGTGCCAGCAACCCGGGACTGATCCAAGAGACCCAGTACTTC.

The rearrangement joins TRBV19 to TRBJ1-1; D is unclear. V was pared by 4 bases and J by 3 bases, with 9 bases between. Germline loops: CDR1 LNHDA, CDR2 SQIVND (reference sequence). The CDR3 has 13 amino acids. CDR3 sequence reads: CASSTQRDTEAFF. The CDR3, as DNA: TGTGCCAGTAGTACCCAGAGGGACACTGAAGCTTTCTTT.

The CDR3 loop is CATTGQGDLNSPLHF. In DNA form, the CDR3 reads TGTGCCACCACGGGACAGGGGGATCTGAATTCACCCCTCCACTTT. The chain uses TRBV10-3 and TRBJ1-6; 11 bases align to TRBD1. V lost 10 bases, J lost 7 bases, and 9 bases stayed unmatched. CDR3 length: 15 residues. The germline V gene has CDR1 ENHRY and CDR2 SYGVKD.

The rearrangement joins TRBV7-8 to TRBJ1-4, with D tentatively TRBD1 (6 bases). V gave up 5 bases and J gave up 8 bases, with 18 bases separating them. Germline loops: CDR1 SGHVS, CDR2 FQNEAQ. The CDR3 sequence is 15 residues long. In DNA form, the CDR3 reads TGTGCCAGCAGCCTAACAGGGATGGGAGAGGAAAAACTGTTTTTT. As protein: CASSLTGMGEEKLFF.

The chain recombines TRBV4-1 with TRBJ1-6, with 7 bases fitting TRBD1. The CDR3 loop spans 16 amino acids. V gave up 1 base and J gave up 9 bases; unmatched junction bases: 9. The V gene's germline CDR1 is MGHRA and CDR2 YSYEKL. The CDR3 loop is CASSQVAGGRGSPLHF. The DNA of the CDR3 is TGCGCCAGCAGCCAAGTGGCAGGGGGACGTGGTTCACCCCTCCACTTT.